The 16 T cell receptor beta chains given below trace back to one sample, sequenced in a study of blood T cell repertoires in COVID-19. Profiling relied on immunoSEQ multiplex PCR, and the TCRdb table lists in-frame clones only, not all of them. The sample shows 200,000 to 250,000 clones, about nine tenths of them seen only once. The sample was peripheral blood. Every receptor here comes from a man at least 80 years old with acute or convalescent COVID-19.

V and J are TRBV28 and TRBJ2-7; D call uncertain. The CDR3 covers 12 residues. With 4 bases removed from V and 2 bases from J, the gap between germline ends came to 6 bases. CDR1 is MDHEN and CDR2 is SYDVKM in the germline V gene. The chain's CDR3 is CASSSVPYEQYF. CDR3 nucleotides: TGTGCCAGCAGTTCCGTCCCCTACGAGCAGTACTTC.

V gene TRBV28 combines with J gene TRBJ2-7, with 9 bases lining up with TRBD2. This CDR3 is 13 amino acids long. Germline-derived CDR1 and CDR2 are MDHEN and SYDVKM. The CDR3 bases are TGTGCTACTAAGCGGGAGGTCCCCTACGAGCAGTACGTC. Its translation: CATKREVPYEQYV.

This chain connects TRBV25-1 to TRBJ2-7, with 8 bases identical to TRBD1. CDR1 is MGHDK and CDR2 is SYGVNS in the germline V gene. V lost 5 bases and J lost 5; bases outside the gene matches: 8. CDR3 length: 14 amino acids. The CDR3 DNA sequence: TGTGCCAGCAGTCAAGGACAGGGTGGGAACGAGCAGTACGTC. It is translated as CASSQGQGGNEQYV.

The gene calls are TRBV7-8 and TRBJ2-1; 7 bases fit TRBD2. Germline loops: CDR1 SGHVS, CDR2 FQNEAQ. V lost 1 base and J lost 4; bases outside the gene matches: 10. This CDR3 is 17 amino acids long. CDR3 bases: TGTGCCAGCAGCTTAGTTTCAGGTCTAGCGGAGTACAATGAGCAGTTCTTC. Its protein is CASSLVSGLAEYNEQFF.

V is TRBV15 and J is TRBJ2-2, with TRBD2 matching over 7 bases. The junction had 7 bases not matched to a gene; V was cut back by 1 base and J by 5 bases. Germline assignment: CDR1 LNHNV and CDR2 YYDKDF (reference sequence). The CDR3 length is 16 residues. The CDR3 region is CATSRGGGSGTGELFF. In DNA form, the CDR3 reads TGTGCCACCAGCAGAGGTGGCGGGAGTGGAACCGGGGAGCTGTTTTTT.

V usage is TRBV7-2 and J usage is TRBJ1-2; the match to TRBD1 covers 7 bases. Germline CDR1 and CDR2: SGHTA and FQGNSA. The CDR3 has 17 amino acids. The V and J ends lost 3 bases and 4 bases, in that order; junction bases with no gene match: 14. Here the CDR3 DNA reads TGTGCCAGCAGCTTTCGATTACTCGAGGGGGCCCGCTATGGCTACACCTTC. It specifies CASSFRLLEGARYGYTF.

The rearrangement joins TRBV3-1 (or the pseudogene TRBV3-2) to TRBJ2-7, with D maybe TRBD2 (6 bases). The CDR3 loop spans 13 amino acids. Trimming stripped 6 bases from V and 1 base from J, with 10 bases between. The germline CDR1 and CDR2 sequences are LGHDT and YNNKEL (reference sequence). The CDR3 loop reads CASSRLVSYEQYF. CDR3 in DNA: TGTGCCAGCAGTAGACTAGTTTCCTACGAGCAGTACTTC.

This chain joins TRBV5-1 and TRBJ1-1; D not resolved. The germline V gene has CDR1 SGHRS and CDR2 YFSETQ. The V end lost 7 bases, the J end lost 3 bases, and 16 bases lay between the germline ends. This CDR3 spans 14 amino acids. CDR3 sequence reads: CASYRSPQDTEAFF. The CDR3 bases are TGCGCCAGCTATAGGTCCCCTCAGGACACTGAAGCTTTCTTT.

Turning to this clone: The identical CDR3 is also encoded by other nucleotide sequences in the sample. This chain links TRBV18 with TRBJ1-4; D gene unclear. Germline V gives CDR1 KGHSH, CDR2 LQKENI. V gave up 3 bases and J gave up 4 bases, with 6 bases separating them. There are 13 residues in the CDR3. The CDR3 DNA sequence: TGTGCCAGCTCACCTGGACTTAATGAAAAACTGTTTTTT. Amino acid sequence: CASSPGLNEKLFF.

The CDR3 loop reads CASSLQLQGAQPQHF. The DNA for the CDR3 is TGTGCCAGTAGCCTTCAGTTACAGGGTGCTCAGCCCCAGCATTTT. The chain combines TRBV19 with TRBJ1-5; the D gene is possibly TRBD1 (6 bases). From germline, CDR1 is LNHDA and CDR2 SQIVND (reference sequence). The V and J ends lost 6 bases and 6 bases respectively, with 18 bases between them. The CDR3 loop spans 15 amino acids.

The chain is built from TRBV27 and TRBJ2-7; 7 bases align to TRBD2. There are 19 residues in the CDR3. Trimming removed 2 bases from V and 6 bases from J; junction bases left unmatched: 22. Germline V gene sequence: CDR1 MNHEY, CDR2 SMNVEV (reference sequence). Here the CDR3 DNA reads TGTGCCAGCAGTTTACTTGGACTCACCAGACTAGGGCGGGAGTTCGAGCAGTACTTC. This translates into CASSLLGLTRLGREFEQYF.

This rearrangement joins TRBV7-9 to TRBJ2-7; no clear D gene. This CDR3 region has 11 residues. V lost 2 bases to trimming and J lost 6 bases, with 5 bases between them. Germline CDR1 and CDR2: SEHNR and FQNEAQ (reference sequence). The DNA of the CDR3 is TGTGCCAGCAGCTTACAACTCGAGCAGTACTTC. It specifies CASSLQLEQYF.

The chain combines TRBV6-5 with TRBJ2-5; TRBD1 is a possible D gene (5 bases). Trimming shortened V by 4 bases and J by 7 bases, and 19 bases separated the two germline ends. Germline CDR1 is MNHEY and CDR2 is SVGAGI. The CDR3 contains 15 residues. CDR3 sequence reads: CASSWGRDGSGTQYF. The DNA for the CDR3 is TGTGCCAGCAGTTGGGGCCGAGATGGGTCAGGGACCCAGTACTTC.

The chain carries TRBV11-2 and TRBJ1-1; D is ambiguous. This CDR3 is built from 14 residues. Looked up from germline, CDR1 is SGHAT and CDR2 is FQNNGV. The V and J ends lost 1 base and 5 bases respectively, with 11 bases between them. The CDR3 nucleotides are TGTGCCAGCAGCTTAGCAATTGGTCGGACTGAAGCTTTCTTT. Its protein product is CASSLAIGRTEAFF.

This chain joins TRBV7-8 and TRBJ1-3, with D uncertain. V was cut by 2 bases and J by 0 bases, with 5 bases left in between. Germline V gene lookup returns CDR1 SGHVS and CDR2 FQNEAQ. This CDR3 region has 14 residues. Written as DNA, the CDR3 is TGTGCCAGCAGCTTAAGCATCTCTGGAAACACCATATATTTT. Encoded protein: CASSLSISGNTIYF.

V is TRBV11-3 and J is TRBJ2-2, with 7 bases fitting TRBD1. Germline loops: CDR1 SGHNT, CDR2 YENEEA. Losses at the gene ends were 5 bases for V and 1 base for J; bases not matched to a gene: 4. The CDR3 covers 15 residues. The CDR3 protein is CASSGDSLNTGELFF. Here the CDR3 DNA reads TGTGCCAGCAGCGGGGACAGCCTGAACACCGGGGAGCTGTTTTTT.